The 21 T cell receptor beta chains reported below all come from one sample, sequenced in a study of early T cells in non-severe SARS-CoV-2 infection. TCRdb re-derived calls from the 5' RACE reads in MiXCR, one entry per CDR3 protein. The table has 56,000 or so distinct CDR3 sequences, about 10% seen once; the top ten hold 6.5%. Sequencing used whole blood. The receptors were gathered from an adult who was a healthcare worker with PCR-confirmed SARS-CoV-2 infection or an uninfected control (not recorded which).

This clonotype has just a few counts. J is TRBJ1-4 and V is TRBV29-1; D call uncertain. The V gene lost 4 bases and the J gene lost 4 bases, with 7 bases spanning the gap. Germline V gene lookup returns CDR1 SQVTM and CDR2 ANQGSEA. This CDR3 is 12 amino acids long. CDR3 sequence reads: CSVGAINEKLFF. DNA of the CDR3: TGCAGCGTTGGGGCGATTAATGAAAAACTGTTTTTT.

V is TRBV12-3 or TRBV12-4 and J is TRBJ2-5; TRBD2 matches at 13 bases. Trimming removed 7 bases from V and 7 bases from J; junction bases left unmatched: 9. CDR3 length: 15 amino acids. CDR3 loop: CASTLGLAGVGTQYF. CDR3 sequence (DNA): TGTGCCAGCACTCTTGGACTAGCGGGAGTGGGGACCCAGTACTTC.

This clonotype was recorded many times. The chain uses TRBV4-1 and TRBJ1-4; D uncertain. The germline CDR1 and CDR2 sequences are MGHRA and YSYEKL. V lost 1 base and J lost 5, with 14 bases in between. The CDR3 runs to 16 residues. For the CDR3, the DNA is TGCGCCAGCAGCCAAGGTCCGAGACAAGTAAATGAAAAACTGTTTTTT. This encodes CASSQGPRQVNEKLFF.

This clonotype was seen at least ten times. The chain's CDR3 is CATDPGQGTGNTIYF. The CDR3, as DNA: TGTGCCACCGATCCGGGACAGGGTACCGGAAACACCATATATTTT. The rearrangement joins TRBV15 to TRBJ1-3, with 9 bases matching TRBD1. This CDR3 has 15 residues. Germline loops: CDR1 LNHNV, CDR2 YYDKDF (reference sequence). Trimming took 8 bases from V and 4 from J; bases not matched to a gene: 9.

This clonotype was observed a handful of times. This rearrangement joins TRBV7-9 to TRBJ1-1, with D unresolved. V lost 2 bases and J 4 bases, leaving 11 bases between the germline ends. The CDR3 loop spans 14 amino acids. Germline V gene data show CDR1 as SEHNR and CDR2 as FQNEAQ (reference sequence). CDR3 nucleotides: TGTGCCAGCAGCTTACACCAATGGGGCACTGAAGCTTTCTTT. Translation: CASSLHQWGTEAFF.

This clonotype appeared a few times. This chain joins TRBV3-1 and TRBJ1-2; the D is unclear. V was clipped by 4 bases and J by 6 bases, with 12 bases between them. The germline V gene has CDR1 LGHDT and CDR2 YNNKEL (reference sequence). This CDR3 region has 13 residues. This chain's CDR3 is CASSLQRPHGYTF. The DNA of the CDR3 is TGTGCCAGCAGCCTACAGAGGCCCCATGGCTACACCTTC.

This clonotype was detected only a few times. CDR3 bases: TGTGCCACTATCTCCGCGGCTACGGGGGCCGAGGACACTGAAGCTTTCTTT. The encoded protein is CATISAATGAEDTEAFF. J is TRBJ1-1 and V is TRBV7-8; a weak D match, TRBD1 (6 bases). Germline CDR1 and CDR2: SGHVS and FQNEAQ. Trimming took off 10 bases at V and 3 bases at J, with 27 bases between the two ends. The CDR3 spans 17 residues.

A few counts support this clonotype. This chain links TRBV18 with TRBJ2-7; TRBD1 might be the D (6 bases). CDR1 KGHSH and CDR2 LQKENI come from the germline V gene. Trimming shortened V by 2 bases and J by 6 bases, and 14 bases separated the two germline ends. CDR3 length equals 14 residues. CDR3 sequence: CASSPSGARVEQYF. Written as DNA, the CDR3 is TGTGCCAGCTCACCATCAGGGGCCCGGGTCGAGCAGTACTTC.

This clonotype was counted at least ten times. This chain joins TRBV6-1 and TRBJ2-6; 7 nucleotides align to TRBD1. Trimming at V came to 7 bases and at J to 2 bases, leaving 5 bases not matched to a gene. The germline V gene encodes CDR1 MNHNS and CDR2 SASEGT. The CDR3 extends over 15 amino acids. DNA for the CDR3: TGTGCCAGCACAGGGGGTTGGACTGGGGCCAACGTCCTGACTTTC. It specifies CASTGGWTGANVLTF.

This clonotype was recorded many times. The chain recombines TRBV13 with TRBJ1-2; no clear D gene. CDR1 PRHDT and CDR2 FYEKMQ come from the germline V gene (reference sequence). The CDR3 covers 11 residues. V shed 5 bases and J shed 8 bases, with 9 bases lying between them. This CDR3 reads CASSLYPGYTF. CDR3 DNA: TGTGCCAGCAGCCTATACCCCGGCTACACCTTC.

The chain employs TRBV6-6 and TRBJ2-1, with TRBD2 identical over 9 bases. CDR1 is MNHNY, CDR2 SVGAGI, per germline (reference sequence). This CDR3 comprises 16 residues. With 4 bases clipped from V and 8 bases from J, the junction kept 12 bases outside the gene matches. The CDR3 loop is CASSFSAGGSNHEQFF. In nucleotides, the CDR3 is TGTGCCAGCAGTTTCTCGGCGGGAGGGAGTAATCATGAGCAGTTCTTC.

This clonotype was picked up a small number of times. The rearrangement uses TRBV7-9 and TRBJ2-3, with D possibly being TRBD1 or TRBD2 (5 bases each). V was trimmed by 6 bases and J by 1 base, leaving 14 bases between them. CDR1 is SEHNR and CDR2 is FQNEAQ in the germline V gene (reference sequence). This CDR3 is built from 15 residues. DNA for the CDR3: TGTGCCAGCAGTGAAACATCGGGACGCACAGATACGCAGTATTTT. Translated: CASSETSGRTDTQYF.

This rearrangement joins TRBV21-1 to TRBJ1-1; the D call TRBD1 from the table was never checked on the DNA. TRBV21-1 is deemed a pseudogene. The CDR3 length is 14 residues. The CDR3 reads CASTPDRVDTEAFF. The CDR3 DNA is TGTGCCAGCACCCCGGACAGGGTGGACACTGAAGCTTTCTTT.

This clonotype was picked up many times. The V gene is TRBV2, the J gene TRBJ2-7; 7 bases match TRBD1. This CDR3 comprises 14 residues. Germline V gene data show CDR1 as SNHLY and CDR2 as FYNNEI. Germline trimming cut 6 bases from V and 2 bases from J; bases unmatched to any gene: 7. In DNA, the CDR3 is TGTGCCAGCAGCCCCGGGACAGTCACCTACGAGCAGTACTTC. It codes for CASSPGTVTYEQYF.

Ten or more counts support this clonotype. J is TRBJ2-1 and V is TRBV7-9, with 10 bases lining up with TRBD2. Germline V lookup: CDR1 SEHNR, CDR2 FQNEAQ (reference sequence). The CDR3 spans 16 residues. The ends lost 2 bases at V and 0 bases at J; junction bases unmatched: 1. CDR3 amino acids: CASSLTSGTSYNEQFF. The CDR3 DNA is TGTGCCAGCAGCTTAACTAGCGGGACCTCCTACAATGAGCAGTTCTTC.

This clonotype was seen only a few times. V is TRBV5-5 and J is TRBJ2-7; tentatively, D is TRBD2 (6 bases). Trimming took 3 bases from V and 4 from J, leaving 14 bases between them. From germline, CDR1 is SGHKS and CDR2 YYEKEE (reference sequence). This CDR3 has 14 residues. The CDR3 nucleotides read TGTGCCAGCAGCTCGTTATCCGGGACTTACGAGCAGTACTTC. This sequence encodes CASSSLSGTYEQYF.

In its sample, this clonotype was seen many times. The gene calls are TRBV30 and TRBJ2-1, with D tentatively TRBD2 (5 bases). Deletions cut 0 bases from V and 10 bases from J, with 10 bases between. CDR3 length: 12 residues. Germline CDR1 is GTSNPN and CDR2 is SVGIG (reference sequence). Here the CDR3 reads CAWSVPGVEQFF. The DNA for the CDR3 is TGTGCCTGGAGTGTTCCCGGGGTGGAGCAGTTCTTC. Full variable domain (outside the CDR3, taken from reference TRBV30 and TRBJ2-1): SQTIHQWPATLVQPVGSPLSLECTVEGTSNPNLYWYRQAAGRGLQLLFYSVGIGQISSEVPQNLSASRPQDRQFILSSKKLLLSDSGFYLCAWSVPGVEQFFGPGTRLTVL.

The V gene is TRBV7-2, the J gene TRBJ1-2; 7 positions match TRBD1. The V gene's germline CDR1 is SGHTA and CDR2 FQGNSA. J was trimmed by 1 base and V by 5 bases; bases with no gene match: 10. The CDR3 covers 16 residues. The CDR3 DNA is TGTGCCAGCAGCATAACGTGGGACAGCGATAACTATGGCTACACCTTC. Protein product: CASSITWDSDNYGYTF. Using reference TRBV7-2 and TRBJ1-2 for the parts outside the CDR3, the full variable domain is GAGVSQSPSNKVTEKGKDVELRCDPISGHTALYWYRQSLGQGLEFLIYFQGNSAPDKSGLPSDRFSAERTGGSVSTLTIQRTQQEDSAVYLCASSITWDSDNYGYTFGSGTRLTVV.

In this sample, this clonotype turned up many times. The J gene is TRBJ2-7, the V gene TRBV2; TRBD1 aligns across 7 bases. The CDR3 is made up of 13 amino acids. V was clipped by 8 bases and J by 2 bases; unmatched bases: 6. Germline assignment: CDR1 SNHLY and CDR2 FYNNEI. The CDR3 bases are TGTGCCAGCCGTCGACAGGGTCCCTACGAGCAGTACTTC. It is translated as CASRRQGPYEQYF.

This clonotype was observed at least ten times. DNA for the CDR3: TGTGCCAGCAGCCGAAGGGCAGGGGAGACCCAGTACTTC. It yields the protein CASSRRAGETQYF. The chain recombines TRBV7-9 with TRBJ2-5; perhaps TRBD1 as D (5 bases). The ends were cut back, 5 bases at V and 5 bases at J, with 12 bases in the middle. The CDR3 covers 13 residues. CDR1 and CDR2 from the germline V gene are SEHNR and FQNEAQ (reference sequence).

The table lists this clonotype with many counts. V gene TRBV12-5 combines with J gene TRBJ2-2; 7 nucleotides align to TRBD2. Germline V gene data show CDR1 as LGHNT and CDR2 as FRNRAP. After removal of 5 bases from V and 0 bases from J, the junction contained 0 bases not matched to a gene. The CDR3 has 14 residues. The CDR3 DNA follows: TGTGCTAGTGGTAGCGGGGCGAACACCGGGGAGCTGTTTTTT. It codes for CASGSGANTGELFF.